These 29 T cell receptor beta chains came from one sample sequenced in a study of blood T cell repertoires in COVID-19. Generated by immunoSEQ multiplex PCR, the TCRdb table keeps only in-frame clones and is missing some. The top ten clones hold about 2.3% of a sample with approximately 210,000 clones, approximately 83% of them seen once. Sequenced: peripheral blood. Source of these receptors: a woman between 40 and 55 years old with active or convalescent COVID-19.

The V gene is TRBV3-1 (or the pseudogene TRBV3-2), the J gene TRBJ2-7, with 12 bases matching TRBD2. V was clipped by 4 bases and J by 2 bases; unmatched bases: 6. The CDR3 loop spans 16 amino acids. CDR1 is LGHDT, CDR2 YNNKEL, per germline (reference sequence). The CDR3 region has the DNA TGTGCCAGCAGCCCGGGGACTAGCGGGTATACCTACGAGCAGTACTTC. This translates into CASSPGTSGYTYEQYF.

The V gene is TRBV28, the J gene TRBJ2-3, with TRBD1 as a possible D gene (6 bases). Trimming took 5 bases from V and 10 from J, leaving 22 bases between them. This CDR3 is 15 amino acids long. Germline CDR1 reads MDHEN; CDR2 reads SYDVKM. CDR3 sequence: CASSIGQSSLRAQYF. Here the CDR3 DNA reads TGTGCCAGCAGTATAGGACAGTCCTCATTGAGGGCGCAGTATTTT.

The rearrangement links TRBV5-6 to TRBJ2-1; 7 bases line up with TRBD1. Germline loops: CDR1 SGHDT, CDR2 YYEEEE. V lost 1 base, J lost 7 bases, and 8 bases stayed unmatched. CDR3 length: 15 amino acids. The CDR3 coding sequence is TGTGCCAGCAGCTTGAGAGGGGGCGGTTCGAATGAGCAGTTCTTC. Amino acids: CASSLRGGGSNEQFF.

The chain has TRBV25-1 and TRBJ2-1; 8 nucleotides match TRBD2. Germline assignment: CDR1 MGHDK and CDR2 SYGVNS. J was trimmed by 8 bases and V by 0 bases; bases with no gene match: 6. This CDR3 is 15 amino acids long. CDR3 region: CASSEYRTSLDEQFF. As DNA, the CDR3 is TGTGCCAGCAGTGAATATCGGACTAGCTTAGATGAGCAGTTCTTC.

This clone was counted only a few times. V and J are TRBV7-8 and TRBJ1-6, with a possible D match to TRBD1 (5 bases). Trimming stripped 5 bases from V and 5 bases from J, with 16 bases between. The CDR3 extends over 16 amino acids. Per germline, CDR1 SGHVS and CDR2 FQNEAQ. CDR3 DNA sequence: TGTGCCAGCAGCCGTTCTCTGCAAGGGGATAATTCACCCCTCCACTTT. It yields the protein CASSRSLQGDNSPLHF.

The chain uses TRBV27 and TRBJ1-1, with 11 bases matching TRBD1. After removal of 11 bases from V and 5 bases from J, the junction contained 7 bases not matched to a gene. The CDR3 consists of 13 residues. Per germline, CDR1 MNHEY and CDR2 SMNVEV (reference sequence). The CDR3 protein is CASRDRGYTEAFF. In DNA form, the CDR3 reads TGTGCCTCAAGGGACAGGGGGTATACTGAAGCTTTCTTT.

V and J are TRBV19 and TRBJ1-5; 7 nucleotides line up with TRBD1. V lost 4 bases, J lost 2 bases, and 8 bases stayed unmatched. Germline CDR1 reads LNHDA; CDR2 reads SQIVND (reference sequence). This CDR3 is built from 16 residues. The CDR3 region is CASSKRGQVGNQPQHF. The DNA for the CDR3 is TGTGCCAGTAGTAAGAGGGGGCAAGTTGGCAATCAGCCCCAGCATTTT.

CDR3 loop: CSVGADSNTEAFF. The CDR3 DNA sequence: TGCAGCGTTGGTGCGGACTCTAACACTGAAGCTTTCTTT. J is TRBJ1-1 and V is TRBV29-1, with D hard to call. This CDR3 has 13 amino acids. Trimming removed 4 bases at V and 2 bases at J, with 11 bases between. Germline loops: CDR1 SQVTM, CDR2 ANQGSEA.

In DNA, the CDR3 is TGCGCCAGCAGCCCACAGGGGATACAAGAGACCCAGTACTTC. It encodes CASSPQGIQETQYF. The rearrangement links TRBV4-3 to TRBJ2-5; TRBD1 matches at 7 bases. The CDR3 extends over 14 amino acids. V dropped 4 bases and J dropped 2; count of bases not matched to a gene: 4. Germline V gene lookup returns CDR1 LGHNA and CDR2 YSLEER.

This chain uses TRBV24-1 with TRBJ2-7, with a weak D call TRBD2 (5 bases). V shed 5 bases and J shed 0 bases, with 13 bases lying between them. The germline CDR1 and CDR2 sequences are KGHDR and SFDVKD. The CDR3 contains 15 residues. The CDR3 coding sequence is TGTGCCACCAGTGCCCGGGATGATAGCTCCTACGAGCAGTACTTC. As protein: CATSARDDSSYEQYF.

The J gene is TRBJ2-1, the V gene TRBV14; D possibly corresponds to TRBD2 (5 bases). The CDR3 runs to 15 residues. V was cut by 1 base and J by 7 bases, with 14 bases left in between. Germline V lookup: CDR1 SGHDN, CDR2 FVKESK. This CDR3 is CASSQVGGSINEQFF. The CDR3 bases are TGTGCCAGCAGCCAAGTGGGTGGGAGTATTAATGAGCAGTTCTTC.

The J gene is TRBJ1-5, the V gene TRBV5-6; no clear D. Germline V gene sequence: CDR1 SGHDT, CDR2 YYEEEE. This CDR3 is built from 15 residues. V was cut by 3 bases and J by 5 bases, with 15 bases left in between. CDR3 nucleotide sequence: TGTGCCAGCAGCTCGCTAAGACTTTTCGATCAGCCCCAGCATTTT. The encoded protein is CASSSLRLFDQPQHF.

The chain is built from TRBV28 and TRBJ2-5; 9 bases are shared with TRBD2. Germline CDR1 MDHEN, CDR2 SYDVKM. The CDR3 is 16 residues long. V was clipped by 4 bases and J by 2 bases; unmatched bases: 8. CDR3 bases: TGTGCCAGCAGTTCCTTTAGCGGGGGCCTTCAAGAGACCCAGTACTTC. Amino acid sequence: CASSSFSGGLQETQYF.

V usage is TRBV7-8 and J usage is TRBJ1-2; 7 bases are shared with TRBD1. From germline, CDR1 is SGHVS and CDR2 FQNEAQ. The CDR3 length is 15 residues. Trimming at V came to 1 base and at J to 8 bases, leaving 10 bases not matched to a gene. The CDR3 is CASSLEYAGGNGYTF. CDR3 nucleotide sequence: TGTGCCAGCAGCTTAGAATACGCAGGGGGTAACGGCTACACCTTC.

V and J are TRBV30 and TRBJ1-4; D possibly corresponds to TRBD1 (5 bases). V was shortened by 2 bases and J by 4 bases, with 14 bases between the two germline ends. Germline CDR1 GTSNPN, CDR2 SVGIG (reference sequence). This CDR3 contains 15 residues. The CDR3 coding sequence is TGTGCCTGGAGTCACAGGACCGACAATAATGAAAAACTGTTTTTT. The encoded protein is CAWSHRTDNNEKLFF.

The rearrangement joins TRBV7-8 to TRBJ1-2; TRBD1 matches at 11 bases. Germline CDR1 is SGHVS and CDR2 is FQNEAQ. J lost 2 bases, V lost 2 bases, and 4 bases had no gene match. The CDR3 runs 16 residues. CDR3 in DNA: TGTGCCAGCAGCTTAACCGGGACAGGGGGAAACTATGGCTACACCTTC. This sequence encodes CASSLTGTGGNYGYTF.

The rearrangement uses TRBV7-9 and TRBJ1-6; 7 bases line up with TRBD1. Germline values: CDR1 SEHNR, CDR2 FQNEAQ (reference sequence). V was pared by 3 bases and J by 5 bases, with 7 bases of the junction left unmatched. The CDR3 contains 16 residues. DNA for the CDR3: TGTGCCAGCAGCTTGGGAGACAGGGTAGATAATTCACCCCTCCACTTT. Translation gives CASSLGDRVDNSPLHF.

CDR3 loop: CASSLDLVRKAEAFF. As DNA, the CDR3 is TGTGCCAGCAGCTTAGATCTGGTCAGGAAGGCTGAAGCTTTCTTT. The V and J genes are TRBV11-2 and TRBJ1-1; D is unclear. Germline V gives CDR1 SGHAT, CDR2 FQNNGV. The V end was cut by 0 bases, the J end by 6 bases, with 14 bases between. The CDR3 spans 15 residues.

The chain couples TRBV6-4 to TRBJ1-1; D gene uncertain. CDR3 length: 13 amino acids. V dropped 2 bases and J dropped 1 base, with 5 bases sitting between them. Germline-derived CDR1 and CDR2 are MRHNA and SNTAGT. CDR3 region: CASSDGPNTEAFF. The CDR3 DNA is TGTGCCAGCAGTGACGGCCCGAACACTGAAGCTTTCTTT.

This rearrangement joins TRBV5-5 to TRBJ2-3; 8 bases match TRBD1. Unmatched junction bases numbered 4, after V lost 8 bases and J lost 2 bases. The length of the CDR3 is 13 residues. Germline CDR1 and CDR2: SGHKS and YYEKEE (reference sequence). The CDR3, as DNA: TGTGCCAGTGGACAGGGCGACACAGATACGCAGTATTTT. This sequence encodes CASGQGDTDTQYF. Together with reference TRBV5-5 and TRBJ2-3, the CDR3 gives the full variable domain: DAGVTQSPTHLIKTRGQQVTLRCSPISGHKSVSWYQQVLGQGPQFIFQYYEKEERGRGNFPDRFSARQFPNYSSELNVNALLLGDSALYLCASGQGDTDTQYFGPGTRLTVL.

This chain uses TRBV6-5 with TRBJ1-2; D uncertain. This CDR3 comprises 11 residues. The V end was cut by 6 bases, the J end by 4 bases, with 6 bases between. The germline CDR1 and CDR2 sequences are MNHEY and SVGAGI. The CDR3 DNA is TGTGCCAGCAGGAGTTTCTATGGCTACACCTTC. As protein: CASRSFYGYTF.

This chain links TRBV28 with TRBJ2-1; tentative D call: TRBD2 (5 bases). Between the trimmed V and J ends, which lost 6 bases and 0 bases, there was a span of 15 bases. Per germline, CDR1 MDHEN and CDR2 SYDVKM. The CDR3 has 16 residues. The CDR3 region has the DNA TGTGCCAGCAGCACGCTAGCTGCTAGCTCCTACAATGAGCAGTTCTTC. It translates to CASSTLAASSYNEQFF.

The chain uses TRBV10-3 and TRBJ1-4; TRBD1 agrees at 7 bases. The CDR3 is 14 amino acids. The germline CDR1 and CDR2 sequences are ENHRY and SYGVKD. V shed 3 bases and J 8 bases; nucleotides not matched to a gene: 6. CDR3 region: CAISDPQGREKLFF. Here the CDR3 DNA reads TGTGCCATCAGTGATCCACAGGGGCGGGAAAAACTGTTTTTT.

This clone was detected a few times. The chain employs TRBV5-6 and TRBJ1-6, with D unresolved. V was pared by 0 bases and J by 0 bases, with 13 bases between. The CDR3 is 18 residues long. Germline values: CDR1 SGHDT, CDR2 YYEEEE. The CDR3 DNA follows: TGTGCCAGCAGCTTGGGGGCAACCCTGAGCTCCTATAATTCACCCCTCCACTTT. Amino acids: CASSLGATLSSYNSPLHF.

This clone was detected once. The gene calls are TRBV30 and TRBJ1-1; no clear D gene. V lost 0 bases and J 1 base, leaving 6 bases between the germline ends. There are 13 residues in the CDR3. From germline, CDR1 is GTSNPN and CDR2 SVGIG (reference sequence). The CDR3 spells CAWSVLRNTEAFF. The CDR3 coding sequence is TGTGCCTGGAGTGTGTTGAGGAACACTGAAGCTTTCTTT.

The rearrangement links TRBV19 to TRBJ1-2; D ambiguous. Per the germline V gene, CDR1 is LNHDA and CDR2 is SQIVND (reference sequence). This CDR3 is 13 amino acids long. The V end lost 7 bases, the J end lost 3 bases, and 12 bases lay between the germline ends. In nucleotides, the CDR3 is TGTGCCAGTAAAACGGCGGGCCACTATGGCTACACCTTC. It codes for CASKTAGHYGYTF. Combining the CDR3 with reference TRBV19 and TRBJ1-2 gives the whole variable domain DGGITQSPKYLFRKEGQNVTLSCEQNLNHDAMYWYRQDPGQGLRLIYYSQIVNDFQKGDIAEGYSVSREKKESFPLTVTSAQKNPTAFYLCASKTAGHYGYTFGSGTRLTVV.

This chain connects TRBV4-1 to TRBJ2-7, with 12 bases lining up with TRBD2. The V and J ends lost 4 bases and 1 base, in that order; junction bases with no gene match: 5. The CDR3 contains 16 residues. CDR1 MGHRA and CDR2 YSYEKL come from the germline V gene. CDR3 coding DNA: TGCGCCAGCAGCCGCGGACTAGCGGGGAATTCCTACGAGCAGTACTTC. Its protein is CASSRGLAGNSYEQYF.

J is TRBJ1-1 and V is TRBV18, with TRBD1 matching over 8 bases. Germline V gene data show CDR1 as KGHSH and CDR2 as LQKENI. The length of the CDR3 is 15 residues. V lost 6 bases to trimming and J lost 4 bases; unmatched junction nucleotides: 10. CDR3 amino acids: CASSPGQGLITEAFF. As DNA, the CDR3 is TGTGCCAGCTCCCCAGGACAGGGATTAATCACTGAAGCTTTCTTT.

This clone was detected a few times. This chain links TRBV2 with TRBJ2-3; possible D gene TRBD2, 6 bases. From germline, CDR1 is SNHLY and CDR2 FYNNEI. There are 12 residues in the CDR3. Trimming removed 7 bases from V and 3 bases from J, with 8 bases in between. CDR3 region: CASTGLTDTQYF. CDR3 DNA sequence: TGTGCCAGCACGGGACTTACAGATACGCAGTATTTT. The full variable domain, rest sourced from reference TRBV2 and TRBJ2-3, is EPEVTQTPSHQVTQMGQEVILRCVPISNHLYFYWYRQILGQKVEFLVSFYNNEISEKSEIFDDQFSVERPDGSNFTLKIRSTKLEDSAMYFCASTGLTDTQYFGPGTRLTVL.